The rows below give T cell receptor beta chains drawn from one sample of a study of shared clonotypes between healthy human individuals. Libraries were prepared by immunoSEQ multiplex PCR; TCRdb keeps only in-frame clonotypes and omits some of them. The sample includes more than 2 million clones, 85% to 95% seen only once; the top ten take more than 0.95%. Sample: naive CD8+ T cells sorted from blood. Receptor source: a man aged 18 to 35 in good health. Each CDR3 is given with its conserved first and last residue. A D gene is named only where the DNA matches it firmly. Clone size appears in some rows only: once, few, many, or a class for an expanded clone.

clone size: NA; D gene: TRBD1; V gene: TRBV7-2; J gene: TRBJ2-7; CDR3 protein: CASSFHRDRLSYEQYF; CDR3 DNA: TGTGCCAGCAGCTTCCACCGGGACAGGCTCTCCTACGAGCAGTACTTC
clone size: NA; D gene: NA; V gene: TRBV7-2; J gene: TRBJ2-7; CDR3 protein: CASSFFLGSSYEQYF; CDR3 DNA: TGTGCCAGCAGCTTTTTCCTGGGCAGCTCCTACGAGCAGTACTTC
clone size: NA; D gene: NA; V gene: TRBV29-1; J gene: TRBJ1-1; CDR3 protein: CSVEDGQGLGPEAFF; CDR3 DNA: TGCAGCGTTGAAGATGGGCAGGGACTTGGACCTGAAGCTTTCTTT
clone size: NA; D gene: NA; V gene: TRBV7-8; J gene: TRBJ2-3; CDR3 protein: CASSLAPGVGTDTQYF; CDR3 DNA: TGTGCCAGCAGCTTAGCGCCGGGAGTGGGCACAGATACGCAGTATTTT
clone size: once; D gene: NA; V gene: TRBV9; J gene: TRBJ1-1; CDR3 protein: CASSRGNTEAFF; CDR3 DNA: TGTGCCAGCAGCAGGGGAAACACTGAAGCTTTCTTT
clone size: NA; D gene: NA; V gene: TRBV30; J gene: TRBJ2-1; CDR3 protein: CAWSAGGSNEQFF; CDR3 DNA: TGTGCCTGGAGTGCCGGGGGTAGCAATGAGCAGTTCTTC
clone size: NA; D gene: TRBD1; V gene: TRBV7-2; J gene: TRBJ1-6; CDR3 protein: CASRPTDRGNSPLHF; CDR3 DNA: TGTGCCAGCAGACCCACCGACAGGGGGAATTCACCCCTCCACTTT
clone size: NA; D gene: NA; V gene: TRBV27; J gene: TRBJ1-2; CDR3 protein: CASSFGPMGYGYTF; CDR3 DNA: TGTGCCAGCAGTTTTGGACCAATGGGGTATGGCTACACCTTC
clone size: NA; D gene: NA; V gene: TRBV4-2; J gene: TRBJ2-5; CDR3 protein: CASSQDPAGETQYF; CDR3 DNA: TGTGCCAGCAGCCAAGACCCGGCGGGGGAGACCCAGTACTTC
clone size: NA; D gene: NA; V gene: TRBV9; J gene: TRBJ2-1; CDR3 protein: CASSPGRGYNEQFF; CDR3 DNA: TGTGCCAGCAGCCCCGGTCGGGGTTACAATGAGCAGTTCTTC
clone size: NA; D gene: NA; V gene: TRBV7-9; J gene: TRBJ2-7; CDR3 protein: CASSSSAKGNLGEQYF; CDR3 DNA: TGTGCCAGCAGCAGCTCCGCAAAGGGGAATCTCGGCGAGCAGTACTTC
clone size: NA; D gene: NA; V gene: TRBV11-2; J gene: TRBJ2-2; CDR3 protein: CASRFAQDTGELFF; CDR3 DNA: TGTGCCAGCAGATTCGCCCAGGATACCGGGGAGCTGTTTTTT
clone size: NA; D gene: NA; V gene: TRBV5-5; J gene: TRBJ1-1; CDR3 protein: CASSYLRGENTEAFF; CDR3 DNA: TGTGCCAGCAGCTATCTCCGGGGTGAGAACACTGAAGCTTTCTTT
clone size: NA; D gene: NA; V gene: TRBV10-3; J gene: TRBJ2-1; CDR3 protein: CAISNRVGNEQFF; CDR3 DNA: TGTGCCATCAGTAACAGGGTGGGGAATGAGCAGTTCTTC
clone size: NA; D gene: NA; V gene: TRBV13; J gene: TRBJ2-7; CDR3 protein: CASSFESDEQYF; CDR3 DNA: TGTGCCAGCAGCTTTGAATCCGACGAGCAGTACTTC
clone size: NA; D gene: NA; V gene: TRBV4-2; J gene: TRBJ2-2; CDR3 protein: CASSRAGNTGELFF; CDR3 DNA: TGTGCCAGCAGCCGGGCGGGGAACACCGGGGAGCTGTTTTTT
clone size: NA; D gene: NA; V gene: TRBV10-3; J gene: TRBJ2-3; CDR3 protein: CAITGVEQATMDTQYF; CDR3 DNA: TGTGCCATCACTGGGGTCGAACAGGCCACCATGGATACGCAGTATTTT
clone size: NA; D gene: TRBD1; V gene: TRBV27; J gene: TRBJ1-5; CDR3 protein: CASSLGTGTSNQPQHF; CDR3 DNA: TGTGCCAGCAGTTTGGGGACAGGGACGAGCAATCAGCCCCAGCATTTT
clone size: NA; D gene: NA; V gene: TRBV28; J gene: TRBJ2-7; CDR3 protein: CASSLEEGLGYEQYF; CDR3 DNA: TGTGCCAGCAGTTTAGAGGAGGGTCTGGGCTACGAGCAGTACTTC
clone size: NA; D gene: TRBD1; V gene: TRBV6-5; J gene: TRBJ1-1; CDR3 protein: CASSSRQGARGTEAFF; CDR3 DNA: TGTGCCAGCAGTTCCAGACAGGGGGCTAGGGGCACTGAAGCTTTCTTT
clone size: NA; D gene: NA; V gene: TRBV11-2; J gene: TRBJ2-5; CDR3 protein: CASSSSQGGGLETQYF; CDR3 DNA: TGTGCCAGCAGCTCCTCCCAGGGGGGGGGCCTAGAGACCCAGTACTTC
clone size: NA; D gene: NA; V gene: TRBV5-4; J gene: TRBJ1-2; CDR3 protein: CASSLDWSYTF; CDR3 DNA: TGTGCCAGCAGCTTGGACTGGTCCTACACCTTC
clone size: NA; D gene: NA; V gene: TRBV6-6; J gene: TRBJ2-3; CDR3 protein: CASSLEGGDTQYF; CDR3 DNA: TGTGCCAGCAGCTTAGAGGGGGGAGATACGCAGTATTTT
clone size: NA; D gene: NA; V gene: TRBV5-1; J gene: TRBJ2-7; CDR3 protein: CASALLNGDEQYF; CDR3 DNA: TGCGCCAGCGCCCTCTTGAACGGGGACGAGCAGTACTTC
clone size: NA; D gene: NA; V gene: TRBV7-9; J gene: TRBJ2-3; CDR3 protein: CASIASGTDTQYF; CDR3 DNA: TGTGCCAGCATCGCTAGCGGCACAGATACGCAGTATTTT
clone size: NA; D gene: NA; V gene: TRBV6-5; J gene: TRBJ1-1; CDR3 protein: CASSRQGLNTEAFF; CDR3 DNA: TGTGCCAGCAGTAGGCAGGGACTGAACACTGAAGCTTTCTTT
clone size: NA; D gene: NA; V gene: TRBV28; J gene: TRBJ1-5; CDR3 protein: CASSLGQGNQPQHF; CDR3 DNA: TGTGCCAGCAGTTTAGGCCAGGGGAATCAGCCCCAGCATTTT
clone size: once; D gene: NA; V gene: TRBV9; J gene: TRBJ2-5; CDR3 protein: CASAYGLSEETQYF; CDR3 DNA: TGTGCCAGCGCGTACGGACTAAGCGAAGAGACCCAGTACTTC
clone size: NA; D gene: TRBD1; V gene: TRBV10-1; J gene: TRBJ2-7; CDR3 protein: CASSPLGTGLYEQYF; CDR3 DNA: TGCGCCAGCAGTCCACTCGGGACAGGGCTGTACGAGCAGTACTTC
clone size: NA; D gene: NA; V gene: TRBV15; J gene: TRBJ1-2; CDR3 protein: CATSRFHGAPNYGYTF; CDR3 DNA: TGTGCCACCAGCAGATTCCACGGCGCCCCAAACTATGGCTACACCTTC
clone size: NA; D gene: NA; V gene: TRBV11-2; J gene: TRBJ2-2; CDR3 protein: CASSLSGQGKVGELFF; CDR3 DNA: TGTGCCAGCAGCTTATCAGGGCAGGGAAAGGTCGGGGAGCTGTTTTTT
clone size: NA; D gene: TRBD2; V gene: TRBV4-1; J gene: TRBJ2-3; CDR3 protein: CASSHSRAGGPPDTQYF; CDR3 DNA: TGCGCCAGCAGCCATAGTCGTGCGGGGGGGCCGCCAGATACGCAGTATTTT
clone size: NA; D gene: TRBD2; V gene: TRBV27; J gene: TRBJ2-1; CDR3 protein: CASSPGTSGVYNEQFF; CDR3 DNA: TGTGCCAGCAGTCCCGGGACTAGCGGGGTTTACAATGAGCAGTTCTTC
clone size: NA; D gene: NA; V gene: TRBV13; J gene: TRBJ2-7; CDR3 protein: CASSLSGIYYEQYF; CDR3 DNA: TGTGCCAGCAGCTTATCCGGGATCTACTACGAGCAGTACTTC
clone size: NA; D gene: TRBD2; V gene: TRBV6-6; J gene: TRBJ2-1; CDR3 protein: CASSYSSGSWNEQFF; CDR3 DNA: TGTGCCAGCAGTTACTCTAGCGGGAGTTGGAATGAGCAGTTCTTC
clone size: once; D gene: TRBD1; V gene: TRBV5-5; J gene: TRBJ2-7; CDR3 protein: CASSLDRGIGYEQYF; CDR3 DNA: TGTGCCAGCAGCTTGGACAGGGGGATAGGCTACGAGCAGTACTTC
clone size: NA; D gene: NA; V gene: TRBV6-5; J gene: TRBJ1-5; CDR3 protein: CASSYGEGSQPQHF; CDR3 DNA: TGTGCCAGCAGTTACGGGGAGGGCAGTCAGCCCCAGCATTTT
clone size: NA; D gene: NA; V gene: TRBV25-1; J gene: TRBJ2-7; CDR3 protein: CASSEFKGVGEQYF; CDR3 DNA: TGTGCCAGCAGTGAATTCAAGGGGGTCGGCGAGCAGTACTTC
clone size: NA; D gene: NA; V gene: TRBV7-2; J gene: TRBJ2-7; CDR3 protein: CASSLWDGPSYEQYF; CDR3 DNA: TGTGCCAGCAGCCTATGGGACGGACCCTCCTACGAGCAGTACTTC
clone size: once; D gene: TRBD2; V gene: TRBV19; J gene: TRBJ2-7; CDR3 protein: CASSPGASGGYEQYF; CDR3 DNA: TGTGCCAGTAGTCCAGGGGCTAGCGGGGGCTACGAGCAGTACTTC
clone size: NA; D gene: NA; V gene: TRBV13; J gene: TRBJ2-3; CDR3 protein: CASSSQLDRRAADTQYF; CDR3 DNA: TGTGCCAGCAGCTCCCAATTGGACAGGAGGGCGGCAGATACGCAGTATTTT
clone size: NA; D gene: TRBD2; V gene: TRBV7-2; J gene: TRBJ2-7; CDR3 protein: CASSSLAGGSSYEQYF; CDR3 DNA: TGTGCCAGCAGCTCACTAGCGGGAGGGTCCTCCTACGAGCAGTACTTC
clone size: NA; D gene: NA; V gene: TRBV6-1; J gene: TRBJ2-2; CDR3 protein: CASSEGQGSGELFF; CDR3 DNA: TGTGCCAGCAGTGAAGGTCAGGGAAGCGGGGAGCTGTTTTTT
clone size: NA; D gene: NA; V gene: TRBV10-1; J gene: TRBJ2-7; CDR3 protein: CASSPDGEAYEQYF; CDR3 DNA: TGCGCCAGCAGCCCGGATGGTGAGGCCTACGAGCAGTACTTC
clone size: NA; D gene: TRBD1; V gene: TRBV2; J gene: TRBJ2-7; CDR3 protein: CASSGTGDYEQYF; CDR3 DNA: TGTGCCAGCAGCGGGACAGGGGACTACGAGCAGTACTTC
clone size: NA; D gene: NA; V gene: TRBV4-1; J gene: TRBJ2-2; CDR3 protein: CASSPLQGTGELFF; CDR3 DNA: TGCGCCAGCAGCCCCCTACAGGGTACCGGGGAGCTGTTTTTT
clone size: NA; D gene: NA; V gene: TRBV10-1; J gene: TRBJ1-1; CDR3 protein: CASSDGQNTEAFF; CDR3 DNA: TGCGCCAGCAGTGATGGACAGAACACTGAAGCTTTCTTT
clone size: NA; D gene: TRBD2; V gene: TRBV4-3; J gene: TRBJ2-7; CDR3 protein: CASSPWGGYEQYF; CDR3 DNA: TGCGCCAGCAGCCCTTGGGGGGGGTACGAGCAGTACTTC
clone size: NA; D gene: NA; V gene: TRBV5-1; J gene: TRBJ2-7; CDR3 protein: CASSLAAGPLYEQYF; CDR3 DNA: TGCGCCAGCAGCTTGGCCGCTGGGCCCCTCTACGAGCAGTACTTC
clone size: NA; D gene: TRBD2; V gene: TRBV28; J gene: TRBJ2-1; CDR3 protein: CASSLSFRGGLYNEQFF; CDR3 DNA: TGTGCCAGCAGTTTATCCTTCCGGGGGGGCCTCTACAATGAGCAGTTCTTC
clone size: NA; D gene: TRBD1; V gene: TRBV19; J gene: TRBJ2-7; CDR3 protein: CASRAGTGDYEQYF; CDR3 DNA: TGTGCCAGTAGGGCCGGGACAGGGGACTACGAGCAGTACTTC
clone size: NA; D gene: TRBD2; V gene: TRBV7-9; J gene: TRBJ2-3; CDR3 protein: CASSLHWTSGRGADTQYF; CDR3 DNA: TGTGCCAGCAGCTTACATTGGACTAGCGGGAGAGGGGCAGATACGCAGTATTTT
clone size: NA; D gene: TRBD1; V gene: TRBV2; J gene: TRBJ2-7; CDR3 protein: CASSEIGQGTYEQYF; CDR3 DNA: TGTGCCAGCAGTGAAATTGGACAGGGGACGTACGAGCAGTACTTC
clone size: NA; D gene: TRBD2; V gene: TRBV27; J gene: TRBJ2-7; CDR3 protein: CATGGSLPHEQYF; CDR3 DNA: TGTGCCACAGGCGGGAGTCTCCCCCACGAGCAGTACTTC
clone size: NA; D gene: TRBD1; V gene: TRBV6-5; J gene: TRBJ1-2; CDR3 protein: CASRTGEAYGYTF; CDR3 DNA: TGTGCCAGCAGAACAGGGGAAGCCTATGGCTACACCTTC
clone size: NA; D gene: NA; V gene: TRBV30; J gene: TRBJ2-2; CDR3 protein: CACPAGGANTGELFF; CDR3 DNA: TGTGCCTGCCCTGCGGGCGGAGCGAACACCGGGGAGCTGTTTTTT
clone size: NA; D gene: NA; V gene: TRBV7-9; J gene: TRBJ2-3; CDR3 protein: CASSLDWSSTDTQYF; CDR3 DNA: TGTGCCAGCAGCTTGGACTGGTCTAGCACAGATACGCAGTATTTT
clone size: NA; D gene: NA; V gene: TRBV27; J gene: TRBJ2-3; CDR3 protein: CASRIRGTDTQYF; CDR3 DNA: TGTGCCAGCAGGATCAGGGGTACAGATACGCAGTATTTT